The next 9 T cell receptor beta chains were all read from a single sample in a study of control samples from healthy donors and cancer patients. This table comes from immunoSEQ multiplex PCR, and its TCRdb copy is limited to in-frame clones, with some not included. In the table there are roughly 160,000 clones, roughly 94% of which are singletons. Input material: PBMCs. These receptors were obtained from a man aged 60-69 years with colorectal cancer.

This chain connects TRBV29-1 to TRBJ2-7; D remains unclear. The CDR3 totals 11 residues. CDR1 is SQVTM, CDR2 ANQGSEA, per germline. V was shortened by 4 bases and J by 3 bases, with 7 bases between the two germline ends. CDR3 bases: TGCAGCGTTGTACAGAACTACGAGCAGTACTTC. The encoded protein is CSVVQNYEQYF.

The J gene is TRBJ1-4, the V gene TRBV9; unclear D gene. The germline CDR1 and CDR2 sequences are SGDLS and YYNGEE. The CDR3 sequence is 14 residues long. V was cut by 2 bases and J by 1 base, with 6 bases left in between. The CDR3 region has the DNA TGTGCCAGCAGCGTCGGGGTAACTAATGAAAAACTGTTTTTT. It is translated as CASSVGVTNEKLFF.

The gene calls are TRBV6-5 and TRBJ2-7; D is possibly TRBD1 (6 bases). The CDR3 is 14 amino acids. Germline assignment: CDR1 MNHEY and CDR2 SVGAGI. Trimming removed 6 bases at V and 3 bases at J, with 15 bases between. In DNA, the CDR3 is TGTGCCAGCAGCTCCTCAGGGGACATCTACGAGCAGTACTTC. Amino acid sequence: CASSSSGDIYEQYF.

The genes are TRBV6-1 and TRBJ2-1; D is unclear. The CDR3 covers 13 residues. The germline gives CDR1 MNHNS, CDR2 SASEGT. The germline V and J ends were trimmed by 3 bases and 8 bases, with 11 bases remaining between them. The CDR3 loop is CASSDTREHEQFF. The CDR3 DNA is TGTGCCAGCAGTGATACCCGCGAGCATGAGCAGTTCTTC.

The chain has TRBV28 and TRBJ2-7; TRBD1 or TRBD2 may be the D gene (5 bases each). This CDR3 has 13 amino acids. CDR1 is MDHEN, CDR2 SYDVKM, per germline. V was shortened by 2 bases and J by 2 bases, with 7 bases between the two germline ends. CDR3 bases: TGTGCCAGCAGTTTACGAGGGGCCTACGAGCAGTACTTC. Amino acid sequence: CASSLRGAYEQYF.

The chain carries TRBV5-5 and TRBJ2-5, with 7 nucleotides matching TRBD1. Germline loops: CDR1 SGHKS, CDR2 YYEKEE (reference sequence). The CDR3 is 15 residues long. V lost 0 bases and J lost 3; bases outside the gene matches: 5. The DNA of the CDR3 is TGTGCCAGCAGCTTGGTCGGGACAGCTGAAGAGACCCAGTACTTC. Protein: CASSLVGTAEETQYF. Full variable domain (rest looked up from reference TRBV5-5 and TRBJ2-5): DAGVTQSPTHLIKTRGQQVTLRCSPISGHKSVSWYQQVLGQGPQFIFQYYEKEERGRGNFPDRFSARQFPNYSSELNVNALLLGDSALYLCASSLVGTAEETQYFGPGTRLLVL.

J is TRBJ1-3 and V is TRBV5-4; possibly TRBD1 for D (5 bases). The V gene's germline CDR1 is SGHNT and CDR2 YYREEE (reference sequence). V lost 1 base and J lost 0, with 8 bases in between. The CDR3 is 15 residues long. This CDR3 reads CASSLQGDSGNTIYF. The DNA for the CDR3 is TGTGCCAGCAGCTTGCAGGGCGACTCTGGAAACACCATATATTTT. Drawing the rest from reference TRBV5-4 and TRBJ1-3, the complete variable domain is ETGVTQSPTHLIKTRGQQVTLRCSSQSGHNTVSWYQQALGQGPQFIFQYYREEENGRGNFPPRFSGLQFPNYSSELNVNALELDDSALYLCASSLQGDSGNTIYFGEGSWLTVV.

Only one count was recorded for this clone. V usage is TRBV6-5 and J usage is TRBJ1-1; D gene uncertain. The CDR3 spans 13 residues. In germline, CDR1 is MNHEY, CDR2 SVGAGI. For the CDR3, the DNA is TGTGCTTCGATGCGTTCAATGAACACTGAAGCTTTCTTT. Encoded protein: CASMRSMNTEAFF.

The rearrangement joins TRBV13 to TRBJ2-3, with 13 bases matching TRBD2. Germline loops: CDR1 PRHDT, CDR2 FYEKMQ (reference sequence). CDR3 size: 15 residues. J lost 7 bases, V lost 5 bases, and 6 bases had no gene match. CDR3 nucleotides: TGTGCCAGCAGCCAAACTAGCGGGGGGGCATATACGCAGTATTTT. This encodes CASSQTSGGAYTQYF.